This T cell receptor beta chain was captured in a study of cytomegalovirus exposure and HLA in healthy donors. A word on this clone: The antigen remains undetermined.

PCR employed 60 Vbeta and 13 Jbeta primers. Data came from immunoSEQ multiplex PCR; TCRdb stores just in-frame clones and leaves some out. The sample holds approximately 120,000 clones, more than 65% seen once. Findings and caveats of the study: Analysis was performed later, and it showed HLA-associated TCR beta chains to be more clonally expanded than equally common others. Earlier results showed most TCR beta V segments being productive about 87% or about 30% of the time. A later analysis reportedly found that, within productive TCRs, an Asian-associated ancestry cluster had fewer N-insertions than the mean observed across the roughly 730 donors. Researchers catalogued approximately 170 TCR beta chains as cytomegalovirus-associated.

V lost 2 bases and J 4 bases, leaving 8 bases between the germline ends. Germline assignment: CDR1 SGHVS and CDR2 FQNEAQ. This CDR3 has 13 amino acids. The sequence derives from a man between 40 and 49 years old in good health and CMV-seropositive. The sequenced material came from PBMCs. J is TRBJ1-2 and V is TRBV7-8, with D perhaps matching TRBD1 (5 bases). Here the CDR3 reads CASSLRGSYGYTF. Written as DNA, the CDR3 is TGTGCCAGCAGCTTACGGGGGTCCTATGGCTACACCTTC.